Below, 4 T cell receptor beta chains from the same sample are listed, as sequenced in a study of shared clonotypes between healthy human individuals (dated by TCRdb to the early 2020s). Libraries were made using the immunoSEQ multiplex PCR assay. TCRdb took over this immuneACCESS table, retaining in-frame rearrangements with V and J assigned. Such tables are incomplete; in checked studies, under half of the missing clones stem from an unresolved V gene, and the remainder is unexplained. In this sample the table shows 2 million to 3 million clones, 90% to 95% of which occur a single time. The top ten clones comprise about 0.34% of the sample. Material: naive CD4+ T cells from PBMCs. According to the study, the label for this sample's cell subset or site signals: CD45RA+ positively selected. Receptors originate from a man younger than 35 in good health. Some clones in this sample may be carry-over from other donors' samples.

About this clone itself: The same CDR3 is also encoded by other DNA sequences in this sample. The chain carries TRBV6-5 and TRBJ1-2; possible D gene TRBD1, 5 bases. The length of the CDR3 is 13 residues. V lost 3 bases and J lost 4, with 9 bases in between. CDR1 and CDR2 from the germline V gene are MNHEY and SVGAGI. The CDR3, as DNA: TGTGCCAGCAGTTATACAGGACGCTATGGCTACACCTTC. Amino acid sequence: CASSYTGRYGYTF.

V is TRBV19 and J is TRBJ2-6; 8 bases match TRBD1. J gave up 0 bases and V 4 bases, and 2 bases lay outside the gene matches. The CDR3 has 16 amino acids. Germline V CDR1 and CDR2: LNHDA, SQIVND (reference sequence). Here the CDR3 DNA reads TGTGCCAGTAGTACAACAGGGGGCTCTGGGGCCAACGTCCTGACTTTC. Residues: CASSTTGGSGANVLTF.

This chain joins TRBV28 and TRBJ2-2, with TRBD2 identical over 14 bases. Germline CDR1 reads MDHEN; CDR2 reads SYDVKM. V was clipped by 5 bases and J by 2 bases; unmatched bases: 16. This CDR3 has 21 residues. CDR3 in amino acids: CASSPQNSGLAGGLNTGELFF. The CDR3 DNA follows: TGTGCCAGCAGTCCCCAGAATTCAGGACTAGCGGGAGGACTAAACACCGGGGAGCTGTTTTTT. Drawing the rest from reference TRBV28 and TRBJ2-2, the complete variable domain is DVKVTQSSRYLVKRTGEKVFLECVQDMDHENMFWYRQDPGLGLRLIYFSYDVKMKEKGDIPEGYSVSREKKERFSLILESASTNQTSMYLCASSPQNSGLAGGLNTGELFFGEGSRLTVL.

V usage is TRBV7-8 and J usage is TRBJ2-5; D not resolved. The ends were cut back, 3 bases at V and 4 bases at J, with 9 bases in the middle. Germline loops: CDR1 SGHVS, CDR2 FQNEAQ. CDR3 length equals 13 residues. CDR3 sequence: CASSFDLGETQYF. The CDR3, as DNA: TGTGCCAGCAGCTTCGACCTGGGAGAGACCCAGTACTTC.